The sequence of this TCR beta chain was determined in a study of T cells in Graves' hyperthyroidism and ophthalmopathy. Study-wide findings and caveats: It was a median about seven months before onset that the model predicted ophthalmopathy. Peripheral blood also featured most of the thyroid clonotypes expanded above 0.001.

Of note for this clonotype: Its antigen is undetermined.

Regions amplified from RNA transcripts were the TCR beta CDR3 regions. The HTBI primer set was used in a first-round RT-PCR of the TCR CDR3. Using its own MiXCR run on the multiplex PCR reads, TCRdb lists one record per CDR3 protein. In the table there are 450,000 to 700,000 distinct CDR3 sequences, 46% of which are singletons. The CDR3 extends over 14 amino acids. The germline V gene encodes CDR1 GTSNPN and CDR2 SVGIG (reference sequence). The trim removed 7 bases at V and 5 bases at J, leaving 10 bases unmatched. The sequence was obtained from a woman between 18 and 29 years old with Graves' hyperthyroidism. The sequenced material came from peripheral blood or thyroid tissue (not recorded which). V is TRBV30 and J is TRBJ1-5; 8 bases map to TRBD1. The CDR3 coding sequence is TGTGCCTATACGCCTGACAGGGGAGATCAGCCCCAGCATTTT. Translated, it gives CAYTPDRGDQPQHF. The entire variable domain, with the rest obtained from reference TRBV30 and TRBJ1-5, is as follows: SQTIHQWPATLVQPVGSPLSLECTVEGTSNPNLYWYRQAAGRGLQLLFYSVGIGQISSEVPQNLSASRPQDRQFILSSKKLLLSDSGFYLCAYTPDRGDQPQHFGDGTRLSIL.